This record concerns one T cell receptor beta chain sequence. Its binding antigen is unknown. No base qualities exist here, and no much larger clone lies one base off it. This sample is drawn from a study of T cell responses to AZD1222 COVID-19 vaccine listed by TCRdb under 2021. For the wider study: AZD1222 recipients whose second dose came at about 4 weeks and those whose second dose came at about 12 weeks were combined into one group, since spike-specific TCR depth and breadth did not differ between the two schedules. Enrollment into the trials was organized by age into subgroups of 18-55, 56-69 and 70-plus years, and those subgroups contained approximately 150, 30 and 60 TCR-sequenced participants, respectively. TCR sequencing was performed for roughly 240 trial participants, of whom 207 were given two doses of AZD1222 and 26 were given two doses of MenACWY control vaccine. Broad study findings and their caveats: After two AZD1222 doses, both the breadth and the depth of spike-specific TCRs were significantly higher than at day 0 and than in MenACWY recipients. Most participants were white British and females outnumbered males, and the authors suggested that clonal diversity may have been underestimated. Vaccine-associated CD4 TCRs spanned the whole spike protein, with dominant responses in regions 160-218 and 743-854. The 56-69-year group was small, and its depth increase did not reach significance, likely because of low power. Only five or six AZD1222 recipients were SARS-CoV-2 seropositive at baseline, limiting conclusions about previously exposed vaccinees. Because no samples from the day 14 peak response were available, repertoires could be characterized only after the peak T cell response. Reportedly, almost half of the unique spike-specific TCRs recognized epitopes lying outside the regions that are mutated in the B.1.351 and B.1.1.7 variants.

The CDR3 regions of human TCRbeta chains were analyzed by immunosequencing. As for the authors' bioinformatics: TCRs in the repertoires were matched against a reference library of SARS-CoV-2-specific TCRs that had been generated with the MIRA antigen-specificity platform. Breadth meant the fraction of unique TCRs that were SARS-CoV-2-associated, whereas depth meant the fraction of total T cells that were SARS-CoV-2-associated. Using the MIRA data, each spike-specific TCR was assigned both to the spike region to which the TCR was reactive and to a CD4 or CD8 class. Log10-transformed breadth and depth values were compared by one-way ANOVA with Sidak's multiple comparisons tests. TCRdb provides this immuneACCESS table in a form limited to in-frame rearrangements. Some clones are lacking; in checked studies, under half of them reflect an unresolved V gene, and why the rest are absent is not known. V and J calls and clone size are copied from that table; D and trimming were computed from the DNA. The table for this sample lists 85,000 to 130,000 clones; around 89% of them were counted only once. The ten largest make up approximately 19% of the sample.

According to the study, the label for this sample's time point signals: baseline before first vaccination. Vaccinee samples were obtained from the UK trials COV001 and COV002, which included a single-blind randomized controlled phase 2/3 trial of AZD1222 (ChAdOx1 nCoV-19) in healthy adults. For TCRbeta chain sequencing, PBMC samples were collected from trial participants at day 0 and at day 28 after the second dose. From its cysteine to its phenylalanine, the CDR3 spans 13 amino acids. The kept DNA is CDR3 alone, 39 bases in frame from the first base. According to the germline V gene (reference sequence), CDR1 reads GTSNPN and CDR2 reads SVGIG. The junction carries 16 bases between V and J, which are trimmed by 7 bases and 5 bases respectively.

Specimen: peripheral blood, collected on day 0 of AZD1222 vaccination. This sequence uses TRBV30 and TRBJ2-3; the D region possibly corresponds to TRBD1 (6 bases align). The source is an adult in good health. The DNA sequence reads TGTGCCTTTGGCCCTCCAGGGGTAGATACGCAGTATTTT. It specifies CAFGPPGVDTQYF.